The sample holds many counts of the clone carrying this T cell receptor beta chain. What it binds is unknown. These data are taken from a study of T cells in Graves' hyperthyroidism and ophthalmopathy. General study results and limits: A model using 13 V-J features told ophthalmopathy apart from stable hyperthyroidism.

Recently diagnosed hyperthyroidism of less than 2 months' duration affected patients aged 18 to 65. Amplified TCR beta CDR3 regions derived from RNA transcripts. The TCR CDR3 first-round RT-PCR relied on the HTBI primer set. TCRdb called the multiplex PCR reads again in MiXCR, with one record for every CDR3 protein. The sample carries approximately 740,000 distinct CDR3 sequences, around 15% recorded once. The germline V gene encodes CDR1 SNHLY and CDR2 FYNNEI. This CDR3 comprises 15 residues. V dropped 3 bases and J dropped 1 base, with 13 bases sitting between them. V usage is TRBV2 and J usage is TRBJ2-7; D remains ambiguous. This TCR came from a woman aged 18-29 years with Graves' hyperthyroidism. The sample comprised blood. The DNA for the CDR3 is TGTGCCAGCAGTGAGGTCGCCACTTTTTCCTACGAGCAGTACTTC. Its translation: CASSEVATFSYEQYF.